Sequencing of this T cell receptor (beta chain) was carried out in a study of blood T cell repertoires in COVID-19. For the study at large: Nucleic acid was either cDNA or gDNA, and it came from T cells, B-cell-depleted T cells, or PBMCs.

CDR1 SGDLS and CDR2 YYNGEE come from the germline V gene. V lost 1 base and J lost 1, with 10 bases in between. The CDR3 sequence is 15 residues long. Methods used by the authors: Amplification with reference gene primers provided the estimates of nucleated cell counts. The repertoire was sequenced with immunoSEQ multiplex PCR; TCRdb's copy has only in-frame clones and lacks some. V and J calls plus clone size are reproduced from that table; the DNA served to infer D and trimming. Of over 250,000 clones in the sample, around 90% were seen once. Followed over time, Seattle patients had been enrolled while infection was active.

J is TRBJ2-3 and V is TRBV9; perhaps TRBD1 as D (5 bases). The sequencing input was peripheral blood. The source of this sequence is a person aged 18 to 30 with COVID-19, enrolled during active disease. The CDR3 DNA is TGTGCCAGCAGCGTAAGGGGCCTCGGCACAGATACGCAGTATTTT. This encodes CASSVRGLGTDTQYF.